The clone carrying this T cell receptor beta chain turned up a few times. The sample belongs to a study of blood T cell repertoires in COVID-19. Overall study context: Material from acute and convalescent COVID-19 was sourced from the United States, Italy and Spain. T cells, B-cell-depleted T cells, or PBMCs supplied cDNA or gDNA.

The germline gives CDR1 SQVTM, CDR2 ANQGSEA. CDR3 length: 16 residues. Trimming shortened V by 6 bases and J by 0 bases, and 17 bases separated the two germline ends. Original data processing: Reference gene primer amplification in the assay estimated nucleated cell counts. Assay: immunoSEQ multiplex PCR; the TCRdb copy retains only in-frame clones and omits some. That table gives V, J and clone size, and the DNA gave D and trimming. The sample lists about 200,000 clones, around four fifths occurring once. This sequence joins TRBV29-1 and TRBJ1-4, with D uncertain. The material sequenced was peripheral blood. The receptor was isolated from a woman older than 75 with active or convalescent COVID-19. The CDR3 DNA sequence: TGCAGCGTGGGTGGGCAGCAGAGTTCAACTAATGAAAAACTGTTTTTT. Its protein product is CSVGGQQSSTNEKLFF.